This T cell receptor beta chain was found in a study of blood T cell repertoires in COVID-19. Germline CDR1 reads MDHEN; CDR2 reads SYDVKM. Between the trimmed V and J ends, which lost 5 bases and 5 bases, there was a span of 13 bases. The CDR3 length is 13 residues. The method was immunoSEQ multiplex PCR; TCRdb's version includes in-frame clones alone and lacks a portion of them. The profile covers tens of thousands of clones, with around 80% appearing a single time and 25% taken by the ten largest. The source of this sequence is a man aged 60-69 years with acute or convalescent COVID-19. The chain is built from TRBV28 and TRBJ2-7; TRBD1 is a possible D gene (6 bases). The sequencing input was peripheral blood. CDR3 in amino acids: CASSLIKGDEQYF. The CDR3, as DNA: TGTGCCAGCAGTCTAATTAAGGGGGACGAGCAGTACTTC.